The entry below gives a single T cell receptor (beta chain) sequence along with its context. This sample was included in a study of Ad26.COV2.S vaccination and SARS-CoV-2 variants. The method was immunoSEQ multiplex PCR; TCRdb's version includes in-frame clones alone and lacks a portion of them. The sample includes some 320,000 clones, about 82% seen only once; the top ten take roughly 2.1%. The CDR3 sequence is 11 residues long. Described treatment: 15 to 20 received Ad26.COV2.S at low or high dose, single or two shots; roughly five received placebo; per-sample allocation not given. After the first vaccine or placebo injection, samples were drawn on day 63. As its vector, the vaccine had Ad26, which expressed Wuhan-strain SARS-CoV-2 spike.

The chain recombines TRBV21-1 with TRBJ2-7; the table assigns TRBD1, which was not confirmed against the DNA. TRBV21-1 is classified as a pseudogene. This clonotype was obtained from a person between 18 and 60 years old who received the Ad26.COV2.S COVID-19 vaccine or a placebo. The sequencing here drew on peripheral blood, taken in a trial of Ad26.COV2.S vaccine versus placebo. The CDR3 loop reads CASSIQYEQYF. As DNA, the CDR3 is TGTGCCAGCAGCATACAATACGAGCAGTACTTC.